Below are 14 T cell receptor beta chains sequenced from a single sample in a study of cytomegalovirus exposure and HLA in healthy donors. Primers for the PCR totalled 60 Vbeta and 13 Jbeta. Assay: immunoSEQ multiplex PCR; the TCRdb copy retains only in-frame clones and omits some. This sample has 65,000 to 80,000 clones, with about four fifths found just once. What was sequenced was PBMCs. These receptor sequences come from a woman aged 40 to 49 in good health and CMV-seropositive.

The rearrangement uses TRBV29-1 and TRBJ2-3, with D maybe TRBD2 (7 bases). The CDR3 is 13 residues long. Germline V gives CDR1 SQVTM, CDR2 ANQGSEA. V was trimmed by 7 bases and J by 5 bases, leaving 16 bases between them. This CDR3 reads CSGGGGAIDTQYF. The CDR3 DNA reads as TGCAGCGGGGGAGGGGGGGCTATAGATACGCAGTATTTT.

V is TRBV7-9 and J is TRBJ1-1; perhaps TRBD1 as D (5 bases). The germline V and J ends were trimmed by 1 base and 8 bases, with 14 bases remaining between them. The CDR3 is 14 amino acids. Germline V gene sequence: CDR1 SEHNR, CDR2 FQNEAQ (reference sequence). CDR3 nucleotide sequence: TGTGCCAGCAGCTTAGTAGTGAAAGGGGCGGAAGCTTTCTTT. This translates into CASSLVVKGAEAFF.

The rearrangement uses TRBV30 and TRBJ2-5; 7 positions agree with TRBD1. V was clipped by 3 bases and J by 0 bases; unmatched bases: 4. Germline-derived CDR1 and CDR2 are GTSNPN and SVGIG (reference sequence). CDR3 length equals 14 residues. The CDR3 DNA is TGTGCCTGGAGCCGGGACAGCTACCAAGAGACCCAGTACTTC. This sequence encodes CAWSRDSYQETQYF.

The V gene is TRBV15, the J gene TRBJ1-2; a weak D match, TRBD1 (6 bases). Germline CDR1 LNHNV, CDR2 YYDKDF (reference sequence). V was clipped by 5 bases and J by 2 bases, with 6 bases between them. This CDR3 contains 12 residues. The CDR3 protein is CATSDRNYGYTF. Written as DNA, the CDR3 is TGTGCCACCAGCGACAGGAACTATGGCTACACCTTC.

This chain joins TRBV5-1 and TRBJ2-5; 9 nucleotides agree with TRBD2. This CDR3 is 14 amino acids long. The V and J ends lost 6 bases and 2 bases, in that order; junction bases with no gene match: 5. The germline V gene encodes CDR1 SGHRS and CDR2 YFSETQ. The CDR3 here is CASKPSGDQETQYF. The CDR3, as DNA: TGCGCCAGCAAGCCTAGCGGGGATCAAGAGACCCAGTACTTC. The entire variable domain, with the rest obtained from reference TRBV5-1 and TRBJ2-5, is as follows: KAGVTQTPRYLIKTRGQQVTLSCSPISGHRSVSWYQQTPGQGLQFLFEYFSETQRNKGNFPGRFSGRQFSNSRSEMNVSTLELGDSALYLCASKPSGDQETQYFGPGTRLLVL.

The V and J genes are TRBV5-1 and TRBJ2-3; D is perhaps TRBD2 (6 bases). The germline V gene has CDR1 SGHRS and CDR2 YFSETQ. V was shortened by 4 bases and J by 1 base, with 7 bases between the two germline ends. The CDR3 is made up of 13 amino acids. CDR3: CASSTGGTDTQYF. The CDR3 coding sequence is TGCGCCAGCAGCACGGGGGGCACAGATACGCAGTATTTT.

This sequence joins TRBV4-1 and TRBJ1-2; the match to TRBD1 covers 9 bases. The CDR3 loop spans 16 amino acids. CDR1 and CDR2 from the germline V gene are MGHRA and YSYEKL. V was clipped by 0 bases and J by 8 bases; unmatched bases: 10. In DNA form, the CDR3 reads TGCGCCAGCAGCCAAGATAAGGGACAGGGTTTGGGGGGCTACACCTTC. Translated: CASSQDKGQGLGGYTF.

The V call is TRBV6-6, the J call TRBJ1-4, with D perhaps TRBD1 (5 bases). Between the trimmed V and J ends, which lost 2 bases and 7 bases, there was a span of 14 bases. The CDR3 loop spans 15 amino acids. Looked up from germline, CDR1 is MNHNY and CDR2 is SVGAGI (reference sequence). The DNA for the CDR3 is TGTGCCAGCAGTTACGGAGGGACGCCCGGTGAAAAACTGTTTTTT. It is translated as CASSYGGTPGEKLFF.

The chain uses TRBV6-6 and TRBJ1-5, with D perhaps matching TRBD1 (5 bases). This CDR3 region has 13 residues. Germline V gives CDR1 MNHNY, CDR2 SVGAGI (reference sequence). DNA for the CDR3: TGTGTCACCAGGGACGGACTAAATCAGCCCCAGCATTTT. This sequence encodes CVTRDGLNQPQHF.

This chain links TRBV30 with TRBJ1-5; 7 bases fit TRBD1. Germline CDR1 reads GTSNPN; CDR2 reads SVGIG (reference sequence). This CDR3 contains 13 residues. Losses at the gene ends were 2 bases for V and 4 bases for J; bases not matched to a gene: 2. Here the CDR3 DNA reads TGTGCCTGGAGTCAGGGGGTAAATCAGCCCCAGCATTTT. This encodes CAWSQGVNQPQHF.

The chain is built from TRBV28 and TRBJ1-1; TRBD1 agrees at 7 bases. With 7 bases clipped from V and 5 bases from J, the junction kept 10 bases outside the gene matches. There are 14 residues in the CDR3. Germline assignment: CDR1 MDHEN and CDR2 SYDVKM. The CDR3 reads CASISPGQATEAFF. The DNA for the CDR3 is TGTGCCAGCATCTCACCAGGACAGGCAACTGAAGCTTTCTTT. The full variable domain, with the rest looked up from reference TRBV28 and TRBJ1-1, is DVKVTQSSRYLVKRTGEKVFLECVQDMDHENMFWYRQDPGLGLRLIYFSYDVKMKEKGDIPEGYSVSREKKERFSLILESASTNQTSMYLCASISPGQATEAFFGQGTRLTVV.

The J gene is TRBJ1-5, the V gene TRBV21-1; TRBD1 is taken as the D call from the table, unchecked against the DNA. TRBV21-1 corresponds to a pseudogene. This CDR3 comprises 15 residues. This chain's CDR3 is CASTPTGSSNQPQHF. Here the CDR3 DNA reads TGTGCCAGCACCCCGACAGGGAGTAGCAATCAGCCCCAGCATTTT.

This clone was seen only a few times. This chain links TRBV14 with TRBJ2-5, with 11 bases identical to TRBD2. Losses at the gene ends were 4 bases for V and 2 bases for J; bases not matched to a gene: 6. The CDR3 consists of 16 residues. Germline CDR1 SGHDN, CDR2 FVKESK. CDR3 nucleotides: TGTGCCAGCAGCCGACTAGCGGGGCCTTTTCAAGAGACCCAGTACTTC. Amino acid sequence: CASSRLAGPFQETQYF.

This clone was seen a few times. The chain is built from TRBV6-1 and TRBJ2-5; TRBD2 matches 11 bases. Germline values: CDR1 MNHNS, CDR2 SASEGT. V was clipped by 0 bases and J by 3 bases; unmatched bases: 3. CDR3 size: 16 residues. This CDR3 reads CASSEAGTSGKETQYF. CDR3 coding DNA: TGTGCCAGCAGTGAAGCAGGGACTAGCGGTAAAGAGACCCAGTACTTC.